Below are 15 T cell receptor beta chains sequenced from a single sample in a study of OX40 agonist ivuxolimab in advanced cancers. The repertoire was sequenced with immunoSEQ multiplex PCR; TCRdb's copy has only in-frame clones and lacks some. The table shows some 72,000 clones, with about 90% occurring only once. This specimen consisted of CD4+ or CD8+ T cells sorted from blood, obtained in a trial of the OX40 agonist ivuxolimab. These receptors all stem from an adult with an advanced solid tumor such as melanoma, head and neck, liver or kidney cancer.

The rearrangement joins TRBV5-3 to TRBJ2-5; D gene unclear. TRBV5-3 is reported as an ORF; its role is uncertain. The ends were cut back, 0 bases at V and 10 bases at J, with 13 bases in the middle. The CDR3 loop spans 13 amino acids. CDR3 region: CARSLGYSQDQYF. In nucleotides, the CDR3 is TGTGCCAGAAGCTTGGGCTATTCTCAGGACCAGTACTTC.

This clone was counted a few times. This rearrangement joins TRBV27 to TRBJ2-7, with 9 bases aligning to TRBD1. The V and J ends lost 1 base and 2 bases, in that order; junction bases with no gene match: 12. Germline CDR1 reads MNHEY; CDR2 reads SMNVEV (reference sequence). The CDR3 is made up of 18 amino acids. The CDR3 nucleotides read TGTGCCAGCAGTTTATTAGGGACCGACAGGGGGAACCCCTACGAGCAGTACTTC. It yields the protein CASSLLGTDRGNPYEQYF.

This clone was seen many times. The chain recombines TRBV11-3 with TRBJ2-7; no firm D call. The CDR3 extends over 18 amino acids. Trimming pared 0 bases from V and 1 base from J, leaving 19 bases between. CDR1 SGHNT and CDR2 YENEEA come from the germline V gene. CDR3 in DNA: TGTGCCAGCAGCTTAGATCTGGACCTGGTAGGGCTGTCCTACGAGCAGTACTTC. This codes for CASSLDLDLVGLSYEQYF.

This chain connects TRBV7-9 to TRBJ2-3; D tentatively fits TRBD1 or TRBD2 (5 bases each). CDR1 is SEHNR, CDR2 FQNEAQ, per germline (reference sequence). V was cut by 5 bases and J by 0 bases, with 9 bases left in between. The length of the CDR3 is 14 residues. This CDR3 reads CASSRGPSTDTQYF. The DNA for the CDR3 is TGTGCCAGCAGCAGGGGACCTAGCACAGATACGCAGTATTTT.

The V gene is TRBV5-4, the J gene TRBJ2-5; possibly TRBD1 or TRBD2 for D (5 bases each). The CDR3 extends over 15 amino acids. Looked up from germline, CDR1 is SGHNT and CDR2 is YYREEE (reference sequence). Trimming removed 4 bases at V and 1 base at J, with 14 bases between. The CDR3 bases are TGTGCCAGCAGCCTCCCCTGGGGGACCCAAGAGACCCAGTACTTC. Translated: CASSLPWGTQETQYF.

This rearrangement joins TRBV4-1 to TRBJ2-7; possibly TRBD1 for D (6 bases). The CDR3 sequence is 18 residues long. V shed 0 bases and J shed 0 bases, with 18 bases lying between them. CDR1 and CDR2 (germline): MGHRA, YSYEKL. CDR3 protein: CASSQETRGHTISYEQYF. CDR3 nucleotides: TGCGCCAGCAGCCAAGAAACGAGGGGACATACTATCTCCTACGAGCAGTACTTC.

This sequence joins TRBV6-4 and TRBJ2-2; 8 positions agree with TRBD2. CDR3 size: 15 residues. CDR1 MRHNA and CDR2 SNTAGT come from the germline V gene. With 5 bases clipped from V and 1 base from J, the junction kept 3 bases outside the gene matches. CDR3 in DNA: TGTGCCAGCAGTACTAGCGGTGTGAACACCGGGGAGCTGTTTTTT. Translated: CASSTSGVNTGELFF.

The chain joins TRBV5-5 to TRBJ2-3, with D possibly matching TRBD2 (5 bases). This CDR3 has 16 amino acids. Germline values: CDR1 SGHKS, CDR2 YYEKEE (reference sequence). V lost 7 bases and J lost 0, with 18 bases in between. The DNA of the CDR3 is TGTGCCAGCCTAGCCGAAGGGAGCGGAAGCACAGATACGCAGTATTTT. Translated, it gives CASLAEGSGSTDTQYF.

This chain uses TRBV7-6 with TRBJ1-3, with no clear D. The CDR3 sequence is 15 residues long. The V end was cut by 3 bases, the J end by 0 bases, with 9 bases between. CDR1 is SGHVS and CDR2 is FNYEAQ in the germline V gene. DNA of the CDR3: TGTGCCAGCAGCTTGATGGGAGACTCTGGAAACACCATATATTTT. The encoded protein is CASSLMGDSGNTIYF. The full variable domain, in which reference TRBV7-6 and TRBJ1-3 provide the parts outside the CDR3, is GAGVSQSPRYKVTKRGQDVALRCDPISGHVSLYWYRQALGQGPEFLTYFNYEAQQDKSGLPNDRFSAERPEGSISTLTIQRTEQRDSAMYRCASSLMGDSGNTIYFGEGSWLTVV.

V and J are TRBV7-6 and TRBJ2-5; no definite D call. Looked up from germline, CDR1 is SGHVS and CDR2 is FNYEAQ. Trimming cost V 0 bases and J 4 bases, with 9 bases left between them. CDR3 length: 14 residues. CDR3 sequence: CASSLAPSRETQYF. In DNA, the CDR3 is TGTGCCAGCAGCTTAGCCCCCTCCCGAGAGACCCAGTACTTC.

The chain joins TRBV9 to TRBJ2-3; the match to TRBD2 covers 8 bases. Germline CDR1 SGDLS, CDR2 YYNGEE. CDR3 length: 14 residues. J was trimmed by 4 bases and V by 4 bases; bases with no gene match: 5. The CDR3 DNA follows: TGTGCCAGCAGCCCACGACTAGCGTCAGATACGCAGTATTTT. It is translated as CASSPRLASDTQYF.

As DNA, the CDR3 is TGTGCCAGCAGCTTAGCGGTCGCGACCTACGAGCAGTACTTC. It codes for CASSLAVATYEQYF. The chain joins TRBV7-9 to TRBJ2-7; no reliable D call. This CDR3 is built from 14 residues. Germline V gives CDR1 SEHNR, CDR2 FQNEAQ (reference sequence). Between the trimmed V and J ends, which lost 0 bases and 2 bases, there was a span of 8 bases.

CDR3 residues: CASTLQERGFTEAFF. CDR3 DNA sequence: TGTGCCAGCACCTTGCAAGAAAGGGGGTTCACTGAAGCTTTCTTT. The V call is TRBV7-9, the J call TRBJ1-1, with D perhaps matching TRBD1 (6 bases). V lost 7 bases to trimming and J lost 4 bases, with 19 bases between them. The germline V gene encodes CDR1 SEHNR and CDR2 FQNEAQ (reference sequence). CDR3 length: 15 amino acids.

This chain joins TRBV5-1 and TRBJ2-3; D gene ambiguous. CDR3 length equals 13 residues. Germline-derived CDR1 and CDR2 are SGHRS and YFSETQ. The V end lost 0 bases, the J end lost 6 bases, and 8 bases lay between the germline ends. CDR3 sequence reads: CASSLGRTDTQYF. CDR3 nucleotides: TGCGCCAGCAGCTTGGGCCGGACGGATACGCAGTATTTT.

This clone was counted a single time. The gene calls are TRBV29-1 and TRBJ1-2, with D tentatively TRBD1 (5 bases). In germline, CDR1 is SQVTM, CDR2 ANQGSEA. This CDR3 comprises 13 residues. V lost 4 bases to trimming and J lost 6 bases, with 15 bases between them. This CDR3 is CSVAGREGNGYTF. CDR3 DNA: TGCAGCGTTGCGGGTCGGGAGGGGAATGGCTACACCTTC.